The sequence of this T cell receptor (beta chain) was determined in a study of response to subunit inactivated influenza vaccine. General study findings and limits: Every seasonal influenza vaccination brings in few new T cells, the authors suggested.

This clonotype showed up just a few times. Its antigen is still unknown. TCRdb ran MiXCR on the RT-PCR reads and lists one entry per CDR3 protein. The top ten clones hold 26% of a sample with about 190,000 distinct CDR3 sequences, roughly 14% of them seen once. The source is a man aged 45 to 65 who received an inactivated influenza vaccine. Specimen: CD8+ T cells sorted from PBMCs, collected around 5 days after vaccination.

Here the CDR3 DNA reads TGTGCCAGCAGTACAGCCTGGTTGGATCCTTACAATGAGCAGTTCTTC. Translation gives CASSTAWLDPYNEQFF. The chain joins TRBV6-1 to TRBJ2-1; D remains ambiguous. The V gene lost 5 bases and the J gene lost 4 bases, with 18 bases spanning the gap. In germline, CDR1 is MNHNS, CDR2 SASEGT. The CDR3 sequence is 16 residues long.